The entry below describes one T cell receptor beta chain. This sample was taken from a study of technical replicates of blood from several donors. Measured with immunoSEQ multiplex PCR; TCRdb has only the in-frame clones, and not every one. The top ten clones hold around 4% of a sample with tens of thousands of clones, nearly 95% of them seen once. V lost 3 bases to trimming and J lost 3 bases, with 9 bases between them. CDR3 length: 14 residues. CDR1 and CDR2 from the germline V gene are SEHNR and FQNEAQ (reference sequence). This chain connects TRBV7-9 to TRBJ1-3; a weak D match, TRBD1 (5 bases). Sequenced input: PBMCs. The sequence was collected from a human donor in good health. Some clones in this sample may be carry-over from other donors' samples. CDR3 DNA sequence: TGTGCCAGCAGCTTCCCGGGGGGTGGAAACACCATATATTTT. Protein: CASSFPGGGNTIYF.